The next 16 T cell receptor beta chains were all read from a single sample in a study of spatial heterogeneity in lung cancer. TCRdb reprocessed the 5' RACE reads via MiXCR and lists one record per CDR3 protein. The sample has more than 95,000 distinct CDR3 sequences, about 12% seen once. Time point defined: blood at routine non-recurrence follow-up after resection. Whole RNA from tumor, nontumor lung or frozen PBMC was sequenced unsorted. Material: PBMCs, obtained at follow-up. These receptors all stem from a male donor with early-stage non-small cell lung cancer.

V is TRBV20-1 and J is TRBJ1-5; no firm D call. Trimming left V 0 bases short and J 4 bases short, with 13 bases between. This CDR3 region has 15 residues. CDR1 is DFQATT, CDR2 SNEGSKA, per germline (reference sequence). This chain's CDR3 is CSARDRQRANQPQHF. DNA of the CDR3: TGCAGTGCTAGAGATCGGCAAAGAGCGAATCAGCCCCAGCATTTT.

This clonotype has a handful of counts. The genes are TRBV12-3 or TRBV12-4 and TRBJ1-5; 7 nucleotides match TRBD1. The CDR3 extends over 15 amino acids. V shed 5 bases, J shed 2 bases, and the junction held 6 bases outside the gene matches. The CDR3 loop reads CASSRTGGGNQPQHF. CDR3 sequence (DNA): TGTGCCAGCAGTAGGACAGGCGGGGGCAATCAGCCCCAGCATTTT.

This clonotype was picked up a small number of times. The chain combines TRBV3-1 with TRBJ1-4, with a tentative D call TRBD1 (5 bases). The germline CDR1 and CDR2 sequences are LGHDT and YNNKEL (reference sequence). V was clipped by 4 bases and J by 3 bases, with 12 bases between them. The CDR3 runs to 15 residues. The DNA of the CDR3 is TGTGCCAGCAGCCTAGGGACCGCCTCTAATGAAAAACTGTTTTTT. Translated: CASSLGTASNEKLFF.

This clonotype was seen more than once but under ten times. CDR3 coding DNA: TGTGCCAGCAGCCTAACATCGGGGGGGACTGAAGCTTTCTTT. Translation: CASSLTSGGTEAFF. This chain uses TRBV12-3 or TRBV12-4 with TRBJ1-1; possibly TRBD1 for D (5 bases). V lost 6 bases to trimming and J lost 5 bases, with 16 bases between them. The length of the CDR3 is 14 residues.

The sample holds a few counts of this clonotype. V gene TRBV5-4 combines with J gene TRBJ1-6, with TRBD1 as a possible D gene (5 bases). With 3 bases removed from V and 9 bases from J, the gap between germline ends came to 16 bases. Germline V gives CDR1 SGHNT, CDR2 YYREEE (reference sequence). The CDR3 consists of 15 residues. CDR3: CASSSKGALSSPLHF. The CDR3 DNA is TGTGCCAGCAGCTCGAAAGGGGCTCTTTCTTCACCCCTCCACTTT.

This sequence joins TRBV6-2 or TRBV6-3 and TRBJ2-1; D gene unclear. Germline V gene lookup returns CDR1 MNHEY and CDR2 SVGEGT. The CDR3 runs 13 residues. V lost 11 bases, J lost 7 bases, and 18 bases lay in between. In nucleotides, the CDR3 is TGTGCCTCTGGACGACGAGTGACGAATGAGCAGTTCTTC. Translation gives CASGRRVTNEQFF.

This chain uses TRBV28 with TRBJ1-5; D might be TRBD1 (5 bases). Germline V gives CDR1 MDHEN, CDR2 SYDVKM. V shed 1 base and J shed 1 base, with 14 bases lying between them. CDR3 length: 17 amino acids. The CDR3 reads CASSLFAGLFSNQPQHF. The CDR3 nucleotides are TGTGCCAGCAGTTTATTTGCGGGACTCTTCAGCAATCAGCCCCAGCATTTT.

In DNA form, the CDR3 reads TGTGCCAGCAGGGAACAGGGTGTCTACGAGCAGTACTTC. It is translated as CASREQGVYEQYF. The chain employs TRBV28 and TRBJ2-7, with D perhaps TRBD1 (6 bases). The germline gives CDR1 MDHEN, CDR2 SYDVKM. The CDR3 has 13 residues. The V end was cut by 6 bases, the J end by 3 bases, with 12 bases between.

This clonotype was seen more than once but under ten times. The rearrangement uses TRBV4-2 and TRBJ2-3, with 8 bases fitting TRBD2. The length of the CDR3 is 17 residues. The germline CDR1 and CDR2 sequences are LGHNA and YNFKEQ. V lost 1 base, J lost 0 bases, and 6 bases stayed unmatched. The CDR3 DNA reads as TGTGCCAGCAGCCAAGGGACTAGCCAATCTAGCACAGATACGCAGTATTTT. Its protein product is CASSQGTSQSSTDTQYF.

This clonotype was recorded at least ten times. The rearrangement uses TRBV7-3 and TRBJ2-3; 7 nucleotides align to TRBD2. Per germline, CDR1 SGHTA and CDR2 FQGTGA. The CDR3 extends over 17 amino acids. The V and J ends lost 4 bases and 1 base, in that order; junction bases with no gene match: 11. The CDR3 here is CASSSSTSFLGTDTQYF. CDR3 DNA: TGTGCCAGCAGCTCCTCGACTAGCTTCTTAGGCACAGATACGCAGTATTTT. The variable domain in full, with the rest retrieved from reference TRBV7-3 and TRBJ2-3, is GAGVSQTPSNKVTEKGKYVELRCDPISGHTALYWYRQSLGQGPEFLIYFQGTGAADDSGLPNDRFFAVRPEGSVSTLKIQRTERGDSAVYLCASSSSTSFLGTDTQYFGPGTRLTVL.

The V and J genes are TRBV20-1 and TRBJ2-2; 11 bases align to TRBD2. Germline values: CDR1 DFQATT, CDR2 SNEGSKA (reference sequence). CDR3 length equals 16 residues. After removal of 0 bases from V and 3 bases from J, the junction contained 3 bases not matched to a gene. CDR3 sequence: CSARDRLAGYTGELFF. CDR3 nucleotide sequence: TGCAGTGCTAGAGATAGACTAGCGGGGTACACCGGGGAGCTGTTTTTT.

This clonotype showed up many times. The genes are TRBV29-1 and TRBJ2-2; no clear D. The CDR3 consists of 13 residues. V lost 3 bases and J 0 bases, leaving 5 bases between the germline ends. Per the germline V gene, CDR1 is SQVTM and CDR2 is ANQGSEA. The CDR3 DNA reads TGCAGCGTTGAGGAAGCGAACACCGGGGAGCTGTTTTTT. Translation: CSVEEANTGELFF.

This rearrangement joins TRBV6-6 to TRBJ2-5, with D possibly matching TRBD2 (5 bases). The CDR3 length is 16 residues. CDR1 and CDR2 (germline): MNHNY, SVGAGI (reference sequence). Deletions cut 0 bases from V and 5 bases from J, with 16 bases between. CDR3 coding DNA: TGTGCCAGCAGTTACTCGGGCGGACTTCGACCGGAGACCCAGTACTTC. Amino acid sequence: CASSYSGGLRPETQYF.

This clonotype has just a few counts. The rearrangement joins TRBV12-3 or TRBV12-4 to TRBJ2-5, with TRBD2 matching 10 bases. The V gene end was trimmed by 2 bases and the J gene end by 4 bases; junction bases not matched to a gene: 10. The CDR3 covers 17 residues. The CDR3 region has the DNA TGTGCCAGCAGTTTAAGGGGACTAGCGAGTCTCGGAGAGACCCAGTACTTC. It is translated as CASSLRGLASLGETQYF.

This clonotype has a count of ten or more. The rearrangement links TRBV7-3 to TRBJ2-3, with TRBD1 matching over 11 bases. The CDR3 is 16 amino acids. V trimming: 5 bases; J trimming: 1 base; junction bases outside the gene matches: 5. Germline V gives CDR1 SGHTA, CDR2 FQGTGA. The CDR3 protein is CASSARTGGGTDTQYF. CDR3 bases: TGTGCCAGCAGCGCACGGACAGGGGGCGGCACAGATACGCAGTATTTT.

This clonotype was found a few times. Written as DNA, the CDR3 is TGTGCCAGCAGCGCGAGATCGACAGGGGGTCTTGACGAGCAGTACTTC. Translation gives CASSARSTGGLDEQYF. The rearrangement joins TRBV7-9 to TRBJ2-7; TRBD1 matches at 9 bases. V gave up 5 bases and J gave up 5 bases; unmatched junction bases: 13. CDR3 length: 16 residues. Germline V lookup: CDR1 SEHNR, CDR2 FQNEAQ (reference sequence).